Included here is one T cell receptor beta chain sequence, with context. Recovered status applied to Cohort 3 donors who had two consecutive negative PCRs. It also applied to those with clearance or with symptom resolution. The authors' processing: Amplification with reference gene primers provided the estimates of nucleated cell counts. Sequencing was performed with immunoSEQ multiplex PCR; in TCRdb, only in-frame clones are kept and a portion is missing. The DNA was the basis for D and trimming; V, J and clone size are from that table. The profile shows some 130,000 clones, over 80% of them singletons. The sample originates from a study of blood T cell repertoires in COVID-19. The overall study: The samples span acute and convalescent COVID-19 from the United States, Italy and Spain. PBMCs, B-cell-depleted T cells, or T cells provided the cDNA or gDNA that made up the material.

V was clipped by 8 bases and J by 2 bases, with 9 bases between them. There are 12 residues in the CDR3. The source material was PBMCs or T cells enriched from blood (not recorded which). This chain uses TRBV12-3 or TRBV12-4 with TRBJ1-2, with D possibly matching TRBD1 (6 bases). The TCR originated in a man aged 30 to 45 who had recovered from COVID-19. The CDR3 bases are TGTGCCAGCCAGGGGAACAACTATGGCTACACCTTC. Translating it yields CASQGNNYGYTF.